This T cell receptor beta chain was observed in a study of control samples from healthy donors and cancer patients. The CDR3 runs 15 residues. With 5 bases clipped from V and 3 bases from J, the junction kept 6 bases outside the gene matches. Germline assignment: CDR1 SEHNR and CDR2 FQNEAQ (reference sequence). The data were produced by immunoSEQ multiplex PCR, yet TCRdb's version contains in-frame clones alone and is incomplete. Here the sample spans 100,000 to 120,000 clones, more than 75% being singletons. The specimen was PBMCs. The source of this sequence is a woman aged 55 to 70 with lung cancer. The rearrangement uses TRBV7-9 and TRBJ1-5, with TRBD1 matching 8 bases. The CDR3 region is CASSTGQGDNQPQHF. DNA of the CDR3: TGTGCCAGCAGCACTGGACAGGGCGACAATCAGCCCCAGCATTTT.